This T cell receptor (beta chain) was sequenced in a study of beta chain features in type 1 diabetes. The study's findings and limits: There was a moderate but significant shortening of TCRB CDR3s in all four CD4+ subsets of Type 1 diabetes patients.

Investigators reverse transcribed all isolated RNA, so they sequenced expressed TCRB transcripts. Assay: immunoSEQ multiplex PCR; the TCRdb copy retains only in-frame clones and omits some. The sample lists hundreds of thousands of clones; roughly 12% were seen once. This CDR3 comprises 12 residues. V gave up 7 bases and J gave up 4 bases; unmatched junction bases: 4. Germline V lookup: CDR1 SQVTM, CDR2 ANQGSEA. Comments on this clone: No antigen is known for it.

V gene TRBV29-1 combines with J gene TRBJ2-3; 8 nucleotides match TRBD1. What was sequenced was naive CD4+ T cells from blood. The source is a woman under 30 with type 1 diabetes. CDR3 sequence (DNA): TGCAGCGCCAGACAGGGGCCAGATACGCAGTATTTT. It codes for CSARQGPDTQYF.